This is a list of T cell receptor beta chains from one sample in a study of blood T cell repertoires in COVID-19. Produced via immunoSEQ multiplex PCR; TCRdb's table is partial and in-frame only. Among around 300,000 clones listed, 70% to 90% were seen once. Sequencing was carried out using peripheral blood. These receptors originate from an older woman with acute or convalescent COVID-19. Both conserved end residues are part of each CDR3. A D gene is named only where the DNA matches it firmly. Clone size is not always given. Where it is, it says once, few, many or a class for expanded clones.

size,J,D,V,DNA,CDR3
-,TRBJ2-7,TRBD1,TRBV6-1,TGTGCCAGCAGTGATTTAGGGGGCTACTACGAGCAGTACTTC,CASSDLGGYYEQYF
-,TRBJ1-4,-,TRBV6-6,TGTGCCAGCAGTTACCCGACAAGAGATGAAAAACTGTTTTTT,CASSYPTRDEKLFF
-,TRBJ1-3,-,TRBV13,TGTGCCAGCAGCCGCTCGGTGTCTGGAAACACCATATATTTT,CASSRSVSGNTIYF
once,TRBJ2-1,TRBD1,TRBV10-3,TGTGCCATCAGTCTGGGGACAGGGAGTGGGGGTGAGCAGTTCTTC,CAISLGTGSGGEQFF
once,TRBJ1-2,TRBD1,TRBV5-4,TGTGCCAGCAGCACAGGGGTGCGAGCTAACTATGGCTACACCTTC,CASSTGVRANYGYTF
once,TRBJ2-3,TRBD2,TRBV3-1/TRBV3-2,TGTGCCAGCAGCCAAGAGGGGCTAGCGGGGGGAACTAGCACAGATACGCAGTATTTT,CASSQEGLAGGTSTDTQYF
-,TRBJ2-5,-,TRBV6-6,TGTGCCAGCAGCCCCGGGGAAGAGACCCAGTACTTC,CASSPGEETQYF
-,TRBJ2-1,TRBD2,TRBV4-1,TGCGCCAGCAGCCTCCGACTAGCGGGGGGTCTCCGCAATGAGCAGTTCTTC,CASSLRLAGGLRNEQFF
-,TRBJ2-5,TRBD2,TRBV7-9,TGTGCCAGCAGCTTAGCTAGCGGGGGAGGAGAGACCCAGTACTTC,CASSLASGGGETQYF
-,TRBJ1-1,-,TRBV5-1,TGCGCCAGCACCGAGGCAATGAACACTGAAGCTTTCTTT,CASTEAMNTEAFF
-,TRBJ1-2,-,TRBV30,TGTGCCTCGAAAACAGAAGCTAACTATGGCTACACCTTC,CASKTEANYGYTF
-,TRBJ1-6,-,TRBV3-1/TRBV3-2,TGTGCCAGCAGCCAAAGGTTAGGGGATAATTCACCCCTCCACTTT,CASSQRLGDNSPLHF
-,TRBJ1-1,TRBD1,TRBV5-1,TGCGCCAGCAGCCCCGGACAGGGGAGCATGAACACTGAAGCTTTCTTT,CASSPGQGSMNTEAFF
-,TRBJ1-4,-,TRBV5-6,TGTGCCAGCAGCCCCGGGACTGGAGCAACTAATGAAAAACTGTTTTTT,CASSPGTGATNEKLFF
-,TRBJ2-7,TRBD1,TRBV5-6,TGTGCCAGCAGCTTACAGGGGGCTCGGGAGCAGTACTTC,CASSLQGAREQYF
once,TRBJ2-3,TRBD2,TRBV6-6,TGTGCCAGCAGTTCCGCGGGGGGGTCAGATACGCAGTATTTT,CASSSAGGSDTQYF